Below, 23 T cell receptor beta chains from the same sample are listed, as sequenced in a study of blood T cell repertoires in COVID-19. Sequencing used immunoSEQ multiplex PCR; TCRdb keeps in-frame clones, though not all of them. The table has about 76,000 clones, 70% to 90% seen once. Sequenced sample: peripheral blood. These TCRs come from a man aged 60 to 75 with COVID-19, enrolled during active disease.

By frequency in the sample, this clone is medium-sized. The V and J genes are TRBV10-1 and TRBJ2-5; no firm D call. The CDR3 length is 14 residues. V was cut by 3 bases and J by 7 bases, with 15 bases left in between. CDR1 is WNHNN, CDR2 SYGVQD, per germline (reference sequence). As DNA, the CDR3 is TGCGCCAGCAGTGACCACGGGTCCATAGGGACCCAGTACTTC. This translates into CASSDHGSIGTQYF.

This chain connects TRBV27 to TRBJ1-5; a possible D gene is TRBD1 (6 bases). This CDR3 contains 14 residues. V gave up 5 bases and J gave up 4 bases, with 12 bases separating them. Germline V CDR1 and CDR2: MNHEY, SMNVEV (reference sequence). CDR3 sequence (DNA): TGTGCCAGCAGTCTAACAGGGTGGAATCAGCCCCAGCATTTT. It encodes CASSLTGWNQPQHF.

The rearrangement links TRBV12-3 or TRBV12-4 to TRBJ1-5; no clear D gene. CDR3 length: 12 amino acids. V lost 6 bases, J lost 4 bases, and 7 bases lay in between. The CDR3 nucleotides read TGTGCCAGCAGCCTAATTAATCAGCCCCAGCATTTT. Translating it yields CASSLINQPQHF.

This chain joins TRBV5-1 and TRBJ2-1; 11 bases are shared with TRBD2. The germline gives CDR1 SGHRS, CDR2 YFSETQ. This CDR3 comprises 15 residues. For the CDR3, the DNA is TGCGCTACCCGAACGACTAGCGGGGTTTACAATGAGCAGTTCTTC. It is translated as CATRTTSGVYNEQFF. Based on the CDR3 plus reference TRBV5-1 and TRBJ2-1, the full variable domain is KAGVTQTPRYLIKTRGQQVTLSCSPISGHRSVSWYQQTPGQGLQFLFEYFSETQRNKGNFPGRFSGRQFSNSRSEMNVSTLELGDSALYLCATRTTSGVYNEQFFGPGTRLTVL.

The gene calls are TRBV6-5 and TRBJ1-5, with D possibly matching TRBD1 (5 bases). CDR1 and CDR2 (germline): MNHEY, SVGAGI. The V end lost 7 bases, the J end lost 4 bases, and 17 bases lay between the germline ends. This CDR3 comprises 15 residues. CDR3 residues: CASTQYRGVNQPQHF. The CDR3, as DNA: TGTGCCAGCACGCAATACCGGGGGGTTAATCAGCCCCAGCATTTT.

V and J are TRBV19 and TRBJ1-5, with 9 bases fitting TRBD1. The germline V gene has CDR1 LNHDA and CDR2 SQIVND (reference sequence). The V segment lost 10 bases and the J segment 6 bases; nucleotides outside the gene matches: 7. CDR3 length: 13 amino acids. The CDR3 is CATEDRGGQPQHF. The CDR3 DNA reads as TGTGCCACCGAGGACAGGGGAGGTCAGCCCCAGCATTTT.

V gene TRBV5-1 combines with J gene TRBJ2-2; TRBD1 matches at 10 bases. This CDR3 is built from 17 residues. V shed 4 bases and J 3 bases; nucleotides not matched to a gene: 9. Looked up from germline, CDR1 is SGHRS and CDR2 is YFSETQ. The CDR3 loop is CASSDPSTGGYTGELFF. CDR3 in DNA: TGCGCCAGCAGCGACCCATCGACAGGGGGCTACACCGGGGAGCTGTTTTTT.

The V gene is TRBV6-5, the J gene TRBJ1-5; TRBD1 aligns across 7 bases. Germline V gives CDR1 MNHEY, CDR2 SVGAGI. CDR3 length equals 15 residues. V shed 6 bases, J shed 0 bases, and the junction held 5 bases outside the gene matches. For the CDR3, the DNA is TGTGCCAGCAGGAAGGGGGCCAGTAGCAATCAGCCCCAGCATTTT. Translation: CASRKGASSNQPQHF.

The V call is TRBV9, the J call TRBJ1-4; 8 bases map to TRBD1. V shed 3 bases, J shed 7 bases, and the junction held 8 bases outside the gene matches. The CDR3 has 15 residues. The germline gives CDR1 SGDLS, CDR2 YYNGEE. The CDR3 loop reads CASSAPGQGGEKLFF. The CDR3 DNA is TGTGCCAGCAGCGCTCCAGGACAGGGCGGTGAAAAACTGTTTTTT.

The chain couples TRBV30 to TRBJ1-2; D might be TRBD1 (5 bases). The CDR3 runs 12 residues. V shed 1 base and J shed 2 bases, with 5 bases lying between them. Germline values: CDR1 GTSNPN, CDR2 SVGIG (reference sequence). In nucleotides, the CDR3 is TGTGCCTGGAGTGGGGGCAACTATGGCTACACCTTC. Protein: CAWSGGNYGYTF.

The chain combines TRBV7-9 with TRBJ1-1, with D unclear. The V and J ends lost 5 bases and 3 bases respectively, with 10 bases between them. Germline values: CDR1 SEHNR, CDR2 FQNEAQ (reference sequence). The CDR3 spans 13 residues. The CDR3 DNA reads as TGTGCCAGCAGCATCCGGGGTGACACTGAAGCTTTCTTT. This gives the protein CASSIRGDTEAFF.

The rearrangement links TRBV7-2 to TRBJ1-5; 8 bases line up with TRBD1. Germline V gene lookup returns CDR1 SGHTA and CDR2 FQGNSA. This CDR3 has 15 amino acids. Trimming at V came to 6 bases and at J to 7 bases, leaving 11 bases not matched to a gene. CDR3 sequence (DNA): TGTGCCAGCAGTCTTTACAGGGGGGAGGTCCAGCCCCAGCATTTT. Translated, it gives CASSLYRGEVQPQHF. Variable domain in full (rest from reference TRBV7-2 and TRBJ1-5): GAGVSQSPSNKVTEKGKDVELRCDPISGHTALYWYRQSLGQGLEFLIYFQGNSAPDKSGLPSDRFSAERTGGSVSTLTIQRTQQEDSAVYLCASSLYRGEVQPQHFGDGTRLSIL.

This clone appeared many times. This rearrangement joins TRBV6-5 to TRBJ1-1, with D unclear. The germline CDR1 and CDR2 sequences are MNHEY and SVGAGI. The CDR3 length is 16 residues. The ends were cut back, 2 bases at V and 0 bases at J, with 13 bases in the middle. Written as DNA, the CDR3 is TGTGCCAGCAGTTACCACGCTAGAGGATTGAACACTGAAGCTTTCTTT. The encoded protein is CASSYHARGLNTEAFF.

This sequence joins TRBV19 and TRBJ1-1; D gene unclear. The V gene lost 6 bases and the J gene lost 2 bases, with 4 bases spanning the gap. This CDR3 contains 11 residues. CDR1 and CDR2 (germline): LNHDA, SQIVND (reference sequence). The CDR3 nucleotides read TGTGCCAGTAGAACAAACACTGAAGCTTTCTTT. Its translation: CASRTNTEAFF.

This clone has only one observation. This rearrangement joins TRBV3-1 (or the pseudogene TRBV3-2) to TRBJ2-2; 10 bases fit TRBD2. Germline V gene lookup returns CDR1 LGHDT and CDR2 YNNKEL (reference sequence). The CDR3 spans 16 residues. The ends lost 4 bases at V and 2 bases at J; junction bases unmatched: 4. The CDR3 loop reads CASSPRTSGNTGELFF. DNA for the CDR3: TGTGCCAGCAGCCCAAGGACTAGCGGTAACACCGGGGAGCTGTTTTTT.

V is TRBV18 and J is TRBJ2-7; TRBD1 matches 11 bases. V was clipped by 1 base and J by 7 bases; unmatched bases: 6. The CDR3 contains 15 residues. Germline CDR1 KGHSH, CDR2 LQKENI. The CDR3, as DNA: TGTGCCAGCTCACCACTCGGACAGGGGGCGAGGGAGCAGTACTTC. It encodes CASSPLGQGAREQYF.

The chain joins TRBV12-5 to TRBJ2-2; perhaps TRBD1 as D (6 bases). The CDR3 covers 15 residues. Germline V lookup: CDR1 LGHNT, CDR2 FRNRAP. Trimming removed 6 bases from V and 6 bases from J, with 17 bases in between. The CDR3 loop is CASGIHSGAAGELFF. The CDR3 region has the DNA TGTGCTAGTGGCATACATTCAGGGGCGGCCGGGGAGCTGTTTTTT.

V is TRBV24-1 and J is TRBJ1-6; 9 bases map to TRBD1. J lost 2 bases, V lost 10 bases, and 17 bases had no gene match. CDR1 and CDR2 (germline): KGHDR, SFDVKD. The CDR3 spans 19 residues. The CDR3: CATRDPGQGAVTYNSPLHF. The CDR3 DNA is TGTGCCACTCGTGACCCGGGACAGGGCGCGGTGACCTATAATTCACCCCTCCACTTT.

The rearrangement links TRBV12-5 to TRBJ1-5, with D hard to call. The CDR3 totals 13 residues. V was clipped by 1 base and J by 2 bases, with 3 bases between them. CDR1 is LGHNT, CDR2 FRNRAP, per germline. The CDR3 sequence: CASGLAGNQPQHF. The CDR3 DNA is TGTGCTAGTGGTTTGGCGGGCAATCAGCCCCAGCATTTT.

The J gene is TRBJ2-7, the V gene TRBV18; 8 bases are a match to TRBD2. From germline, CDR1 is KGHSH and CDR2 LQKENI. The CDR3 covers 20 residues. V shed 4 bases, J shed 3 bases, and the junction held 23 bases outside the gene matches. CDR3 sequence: CASSLRRVAGIPPSFYEQYF. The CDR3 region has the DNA TGTGCCAGCTCACTCAGGAGGGTAGCGGGAATACCGCCTAGCTTCTACGAGCAGTACTTC.

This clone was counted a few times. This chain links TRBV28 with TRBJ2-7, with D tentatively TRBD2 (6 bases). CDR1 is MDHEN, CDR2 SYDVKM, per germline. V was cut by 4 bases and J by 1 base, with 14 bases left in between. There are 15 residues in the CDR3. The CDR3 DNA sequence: TGTGCCAGCAGTTCGCTCGGGGGAATTTCCTACGAGCAGTACTTC. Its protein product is CASSSLGGISYEQYF.

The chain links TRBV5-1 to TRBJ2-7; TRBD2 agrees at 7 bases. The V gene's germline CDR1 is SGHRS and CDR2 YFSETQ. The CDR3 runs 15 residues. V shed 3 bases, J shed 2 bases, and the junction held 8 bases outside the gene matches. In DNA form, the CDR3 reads TGCGCCAGCAGCTACACAGCGGGATCAGCCTACGAGCAGTACTTC. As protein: CASSYTAGSAYEQYF.

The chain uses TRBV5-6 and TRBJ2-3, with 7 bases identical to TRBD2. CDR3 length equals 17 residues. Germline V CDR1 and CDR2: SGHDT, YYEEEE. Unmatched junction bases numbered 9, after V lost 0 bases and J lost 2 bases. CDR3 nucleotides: TGTGCCAGCAGCTTGGCGGCGGGAGCGGGGTACACAGATACGCAGTATTTT. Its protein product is CASSLAAGAGYTDTQYF.